Listed below are T cell receptor beta chains from one sample, sequenced in a study of blood T cell repertoires in COVID-19. Measured with immunoSEQ multiplex PCR; TCRdb has only the in-frame clones, and not every one. Counted here are 65,000 or so clones, 85% to 90% occurring once; the ten biggest clones make up more than 2.5%. Sequenced material: peripheral blood. These receptors all come from a man in his fifties with active COVID-19. CDR3s include the opening cysteine and the closing phenylalanine or tryptophan. Each record gives: D gene, V gene, J gene, CDR3 DNA, CDR3 protein. D genes are given only for firm matches.

D gene: TRBD1
V gene: TRBV24-1
J gene: TRBJ2-5
CDR3 DNA: TGTGCCACCAGTGATTGGGGGACAGGGGGCTGGGAGACCCAGTACTTC
CDR3 protein: CATSDWGTGGWETQYF

D gene: TRBD1
V gene: TRBV18
J gene: TRBJ2-5
CDR3 DNA: TGTGCCAGCTCACCACCAGTACAGGGGGAGACCCAGTACTTC
CDR3 protein: CASSPPVQGETQYF

D gene: TRBD1
V gene: TRBV7-8
J gene: TRBJ2-2
CDR3 DNA: TGTGCCAGCAGCTCGACCGGGACAGCAAACACCGGGGAGCTGTTTTTT
CDR3 protein: CASSSTGTANTGELFF

D gene: -
V gene: TRBV7-9
J gene: TRBJ2-1
CDR3 DNA: TGTGCCAGCAGCCCATTGGGGGGAGCCTCCTACAATGAGCAGTTCTTC
CDR3 protein: CASSPLGGASYNEQFF

D gene: -
V gene: TRBV19
J gene: TRBJ1-3
CDR3 DNA: TGTGCTGTGAGGAGCTCTGGAAACACCATATATTTT
CDR3 protein: CAVRSSGNTIYF

D gene: TRBD1
V gene: TRBV6-5
J gene: TRBJ1-5
CDR3 DNA: TGTGCCAGCAGGGCGGACAGGGTCGAGCCCCAGCATTTT
CDR3 protein: CASRADRVEPQHF

D gene: TRBD2
V gene: TRBV11-2
J gene: TRBJ2-2
CDR3 DNA: TGTGCCAGCAGCCCCTGGGGGGGAACCGGGGAGCTGTTTTTT
CDR3 protein: CASSPWGGTGELFF

D gene: TRBD1
V gene: TRBV6-5
J gene: TRBJ1-6
CDR3 DNA: TGTGCCAGCAGTTATAGACAGGGAGTTAATTCACCCCTCCACTTT
CDR3 protein: CASSYRQGVNSPLHF

D gene: TRBD2
V gene: TRBV4-3
J gene: TRBJ2-3
CDR3 DNA: TGCGCCAGCAGCTTTGGACTAGCGGATAGCACAGATACGCAGTATTTT
CDR3 protein: CASSFGLADSTDTQYF

D gene: TRBD2
V gene: TRBV27
J gene: TRBJ2-5
CDR3 DNA: TGTGCCAGCATGGGTAGCGGGAGGATAGGAGAGACCCAGTACTTC
CDR3 protein: CASMGSGRIGETQYF